The clone carrying this T cell receptor (beta chain) showed up just a few times. Antigen unknown. These data belong to a study of T-cell memory formation after mild COVID-19. Study-wide results and caveats: Mostly located in CM and EM were contracting CD4+ clones, with contracting CD8+ clones located in EMRA. Day 15 to 85 contractors were CD4/CD8 balanced; later expanders leaned CD4+. Some SARS-CoV-2-responding clones were already detected in memory before infection.

V was pared by 1 base and J by 6 bases, with 27 bases between. This CDR3 comprises 19 residues. CDR1 and CDR2 from the germline V gene are MGHRA and YSYEKL. TCRdb called the 5' RACE reads again in MiXCR, with one record for every CDR3 protein. The sample gives approximately 290,000 distinct CDR3 sequences, 8.2% of which show up once; 20% to 25% is in the top ten. The clonotype comes from a man between 18 and 35 years old who had mild COVID-19 (a few samples of this study predate the infection). Cell type and time point are not known. V gene TRBV4-1 combines with J gene TRBJ1-2; D is ambiguous. Sequencing was done on a sample of PBMCs or a T cell subset sorted from them (not recorded which). CDR3 in amino acids: CASSQALRNPGPLRDGYTF. The CDR3 region has the DNA TGCGCCAGCAGCCAAGCCTTACGAAATCCGGGCCCTCTTAGAGATGGCTACACCTTC.